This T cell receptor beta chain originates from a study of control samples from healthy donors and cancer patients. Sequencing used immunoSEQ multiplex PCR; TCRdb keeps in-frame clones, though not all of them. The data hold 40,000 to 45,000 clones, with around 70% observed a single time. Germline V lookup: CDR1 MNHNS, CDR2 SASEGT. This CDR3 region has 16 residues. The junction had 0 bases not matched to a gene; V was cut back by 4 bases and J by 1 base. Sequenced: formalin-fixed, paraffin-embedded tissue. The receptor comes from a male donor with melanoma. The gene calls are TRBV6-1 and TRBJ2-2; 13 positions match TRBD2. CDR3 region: CASSGLAGGNTGELFF. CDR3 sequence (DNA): TGTGCCAGCAGTGGACTAGCGGGGGGGAACACCGGGGAGCTGTTTTTT.